Listed below are T cell receptor beta chains from one sample, sequenced in a study of early T cells in non-severe SARS-CoV-2 infection. MiXCR was run by TCRdb on the 5' RACE reads, yielding one entry per CDR3 protein. The table shows around 79,000 distinct CDR3 sequences, with 11% occurring only once. Sample: whole blood, taken at baseline. These receptors were collected from an adult who was a healthcare worker with PCR-confirmed SARS-CoV-2 infection or an uninfected control (not recorded which). Both conserved end residues are part of each CDR3. D genes are given only for firm matches. Clone size is not always given. Where it is, it says once, few, many or a class for expanded clones.

TRBV6-5	.	TRBJ1-4	.	TGTGCCAGCAGTTCATTAACAGGGTTGGCTGAAAAACTGTTTTTT	CASSSLTGLAEKLFF
TRBV28	.	TRBJ1-4	few	TGTGCCACCAGGGTCACTAATGAAAAACTGTTTTTT	CATRVTNEKLFF
TRBV28	.	TRBJ2-5	few	TGTGCCAGCAATCCTGGGGGAGGACAAGAGACCCAGTACTTC	CASNPGGGQETQYF
TRBV10-3	.	TRBJ2-7	.	TGTGCCATCAGTGACCCTGGGGGCGGACTAACCTACGAGCAGTACTTC	CAISDPGGGLTYEQYF
TRBV2	.	TRBJ1-1	.	TGTGCCAGCATCGGTGGGGCCGGGGTTGTGAACACTGAAGCTTTCTTT	CASIGGAGVVNTEAFF
TRBV7-9	TRBD1	TRBJ1-4	many	TGTGCCAGCAGTCGAACACAGGGGATTAATGAAAAACTGTTTTTT	CASSRTQGINEKLFF
TRBV14	.	TRBJ2-6	many	TGTGCCAGCAGGGCAAATGGGGCCAACGTCCTGATTTTC	CASRANGANVLIF
TRBV3-1	TRBD2	TRBJ2-5	many	TGTGCCAGCAGCTTCCGAGGCCCTAGCGGCCAAGAGACCCAGTACTTC	CASSFRGPSGQETQYF
TRBV20-1	.	TRBJ1-1	few	TGCAGTGCGAGATTGAAGGGGGGCGACACTGAAGCTTTCTTT	CSARLKGGDTEAFF
TRBV6-2/TRBV6-3	TRBD2	TRBJ2-5	few	TGTGCCACGACTAGCGGGTGGCCCCGCCAAGAGACCCAGTACTTC	CATTSGWPRQETQYF
TRBV4-2	.	TRBJ1-1	few	TGTGCCAGCAGCCAAGCGTCAGGGCTGAACACTGAAGCTTTCTTT	CASSQASGLNTEAFF
TRBV11-1	TRBD1	TRBJ1-1	few	TGTGCCAGCAGCCTAGGACAGGCGGAAGCTTTCTTT	CASSLGQAEAFF
TRBV3-1	.	TRBJ2-3	few	TGTGCCAGCAGCCCTAGGAGTAATAGGAATACGCAGTATTTT	CASSPRSNRNTQYF
TRBV11-2	.	TRBJ1-1	.	TGTGCCAGCAGCTCCCTGGGGGGTAACGGTAGGGCTTTCTTT	CASSSLGGNGRAFF
TRBV11-2	.	TRBJ2-3	few	.	CASSFGAGTLGHF
TRBV3-1	TRBD2	TRBJ2-3	many	TGTGCCAGCAGCCCGCCGGGACTAGCCCCAGATACGCAGTATTTT	CASSPPGLAPDTQYF
TRBV19	.	TRBJ1-5	many	TGTGCCAGTAGTATCGGACGTGATCAGCCCCAGCATTTT	CASSIGRDQPQHF
TRBV12-3/TRBV12-4	TRBD1	TRBJ1-6	.	TGTGCCAGCAGTTCCGGGACAGCAAGGTCACCCCTCCACTTT	CASSSGTARSPLHF
TRBV11-2	.	TRBJ1-4	few	TGTGCCAGCAGCAGATCAACTAATGAAAAACTGTTTTTT	CASSRSTNEKLFF
TRBV14	.	TRBJ1-4	few	TGTGCCAGCAGCCTACGTGGGGGTGAAAAACTGTTTTTT	CASSLRGGEKLFF
TRBV4-2	.	TRBJ2-7	few	TGTGCCAGCAGCCCCGGGACAAACTCCTACGAGCAGTACTTC	CASSPGTNSYEQYF
TRBV12-3/TRBV12-4	TRBD1	TRBJ2-1	.	TGTGCCAGCAGTTTAGTTGGGGACAGGGAGAATGAGCAGTTCTTC	CASSLVGDRENEQFF
TRBV20-1	.	TRBJ2-3	many	TGCAGTGCTAGGGACCCCAGGGCAGATACGCAGTATTTT	CSARDPRADTQYF
TRBV3-1	.	TRBJ2-1	few	TGTGCCAGCAGCCAGGGGGCAAGTTTGGAGCAGTTCTTC	CASSQGASLEQFF
TRBV11-2	.	TRBJ2-1	.	TGTGCCAGCAGCTTAGTTAAGGCTCCAAATGAGCAGCTCTTC	CASSLVKAPNEQLF
TRBV10-3	TRBD2	TRBJ2-3	few	TGTGCCACAGGACTAGCGGGGAGGGCAGATACGCAGTATTTT	CATGLAGRADTQYF
TRBV7-9	.	TRBJ2-7	few	TGTGCCAGCAGCTTAGGGGGAGGACCTAAAAAATACGAGCAGTACTTC	CASSLGGGPKKYEQYF
TRBV29-1	.	TRBJ1-2	few	TGCAGCGTTGTACAGAATAACTATGGCTACACCTTC	CSVVQNNYGYTF
TRBV29-1	.	TRBJ2-2	.	TGCAGCGTTGCCCCACAGGGCACCGGGGAGCTGTTTTTT	CSVAPQGTGELFF
TRBV5-8	TRBD1	TRBJ2-1	few	TGTGCCAGCAGCCAGCGCCGGGACAGTTGGTATGAGCAGTTCTTC	CASSQRRDSWYEQFF
TRBV20-1	TRBD1	TRBJ1-2	many	TGCAGTGCTAGGGACAGGGAAGTTTCCTATGGCTACACCTTC	CSARDREVSYGYTF